The 15 T cell receptor beta chains in this list originate from one sample, sequenced in a study of long-term antiretroviral therapy in people with HIV. This was the immunoSEQ v3.0 assay at survey level. Generated by immunoSEQ multiplex PCR, the TCRdb table keeps only in-frame clones and is missing some. The data show 19,000 or so clones, around 85% seen once. The sample here was unsorted PBMCs, taken 0.9 years after starting antiretroviral therapy. The receptors derive from a man between 18 and 29 years old with HIV.

This sequence joins TRBV10-3 and TRBJ1-5, with D perhaps TRBD1 (6 bases). Germline V gene lookup returns CDR1 ENHRY and CDR2 SYGVKD. Trimming shortened V by 10 bases and J by 2 bases, and 15 bases separated the two germline ends. The CDR3 extends over 14 amino acids. The CDR3 DNA follows: TGTGCCAGTTCCGTAGGGGGTCGCAATCAGCCCCAGCATTTT. Its protein is CASSVGGRNQPQHF.

The chain recombines TRBV7-8 with TRBJ2-3, with 11 bases matching TRBD2. The ends lost 9 bases at V and 3 bases at J; junction bases unmatched: 5. Per germline, CDR1 SGHVS and CDR2 FQNEAQ. CDR3 length: 14 residues. DNA of the CDR3: TGTGCCAGTACTAGCGGGGGCCCTACAGATACGCAGTATTTT. It translates to CASTSGGPTDTQYF.

V usage is TRBV11-2 and J usage is TRBJ2-5; 10 bases match TRBD2. V dropped 5 bases and J dropped 0; count of bases not matched to a gene: 6. The CDR3 totals 16 residues. The germline V gene has CDR1 SGHAT and CDR2 FQNNGV. The CDR3 DNA follows: TGTGCCAGCAGCCCATTCAGCGGGGGGGACCAAGAGACCCAGTACTTC. Protein product: CASSPFSGGDQETQYF.

The chain combines TRBV5-4 with TRBJ2-7; D is perhaps TRBD1 or TRBD2 (5 bases each). The germline V gene has CDR1 SGHNT and CDR2 YYREEE (reference sequence). This CDR3 has 16 amino acids. V was clipped by 0 bases and J by 0 bases, with 13 bases between them. This chain's CDR3 is CASSLAGTGVSYEQYF. The CDR3 nucleotides are TGTGCCAGCAGCTTGGCCGGGACGGGTGTCTCCTACGAGCAGTACTTC.

The V call is TRBV18, the J call TRBJ1-1, with TRBD1 matching 7 bases. The CDR3 extends over 13 amino acids. Germline-derived CDR1 and CDR2 are KGHSH and LQKENI. V shed 7 bases and J 1 base; nucleotides not matched to a gene: 3. The DNA for the CDR3 is TGTGCCAGCTGGTCAGGGGGGAACACTGAAGCTTTCTTT. Translated, it gives CASWSGGNTEAFF.

The rearrangement uses TRBV11-2 and TRBJ1-2; D is unresolved. V dropped 1 base and J dropped 7 bases, with 4 bases sitting between them. The V gene's germline CDR1 is SGHAT and CDR2 FQNNGV. CDR3 length: 11 residues. The CDR3 spells CASSLGIGYTF. The CDR3 nucleotides are TGTGCCAGCAGCTTAGGAATTGGCTACACCTTC.

The chain employs TRBV6-5 and TRBJ2-7; 10 bases align to TRBD2. This CDR3 contains 15 residues. The germline CDR1 and CDR2 sequences are MNHEY and SVGAGI. V lost 2 bases and J lost 1; bases outside the gene matches: 2. CDR3 coding DNA: TGTGCCAGCAGTTACCAGACTAGCGGGTCCTACGAGCAGTACTTC. Residues: CASSYQTSGSYEQYF.

This chain joins TRBV7-6 and TRBJ2-7, with 8 bases fitting TRBD2. Trimming at V came to 1 base and at J to 2 bases, leaving 7 bases not matched to a gene. The CDR3 contains 16 residues. Germline V gene lookup returns CDR1 SGHVS and CDR2 FNYEAQ. This CDR3 is CASSLEVGGGPYEQYF. The CDR3 nucleotides are TGTGCCAGCAGCTTAGAGGTCGGGGGGGGGCCCTACGAGCAGTACTTC.

With respect to this clone: The junction differs from germline at one of its ends, possibly a read error. The rearrangement uses TRBV10-3 and TRBJ1-1; TRBD1 matches at 7 bases. The CDR3 runs 13 residues. Germline V CDR1 and CDR2: ENHRY, SYGVKD. CDR3 amino acids: CASSGGTAHEAFF. In DNA, the CDR3 is TGTGCCAGCAGTGGCGGGACAGCTCATGAAGCTTTCTTT.

J is TRBJ2-3 and V is TRBV7-9; D is undetermined. The CDR3 runs to 13 residues. V was trimmed by 3 bases and J by 0 bases, leaving 4 bases between them. Germline values: CDR1 SEHNR, CDR2 FQNEAQ (reference sequence). The CDR3, as DNA: TGTGCCAGCAGCTTTCCTAGCACAGATACGCAGTATTTT. Amino acids: CASSFPSTDTQYF.

This clone was counted once. The chain combines TRBV5-5 with TRBJ1-1; no definite D call. Germline V CDR1 and CDR2: SGHKS, YYEKEE (reference sequence). CDR3 length: 12 amino acids. V was clipped by 4 bases and J by 3 bases, with 7 bases between them. CDR3 in amino acids: CASSPGYTEAFF. The CDR3 DNA sequence: TGTGCCAGCAGCCCGGGGTACACTGAAGCTTTCTTT.

The CDR3 region has the DNA TGCGCCAGCAGCCAAGATTTTCTTCTGAACACTGAAGCTTTCTTT. It encodes CASSQDFLLNTEAFF. The chain links TRBV4-1 to TRBJ1-1, with unresolved D. This CDR3 has 15 residues. Trimming shortened V by 0 bases and J by 0 bases, and 8 bases separated the two germline ends. CDR1 MGHRA and CDR2 YSYEKL come from the germline V gene.

CDR3 loop: CASSQGTAYGYTF. Here the CDR3 DNA reads TGTGCCAGTAGTCAGGGGACTGCCTATGGCTACACCTTC. The chain recombines TRBV19 with TRBJ1-2, with D perhaps TRBD1 (6 bases). The CDR3 extends over 13 amino acids. The V end lost 5 bases, the J end lost 4 bases, and 11 bases lay between the germline ends. Germline V lookup: CDR1 LNHDA, CDR2 SQIVND (reference sequence).

In its sample, this clone was seen a few times. The rearrangement uses TRBV7-2 and TRBJ2-1; a possible D gene is TRBD2 (7 bases). Trimming shortened V by 7 bases and J by 4 bases, and 17 bases separated the two germline ends. Germline V lookup: CDR1 SGHTA, CDR2 FQGNSA. This CDR3 spans 15 amino acids. The CDR3: CASIDLGGGYNEQFF. The CDR3 nucleotides are TGTGCCAGCATCGACTTAGGGGGGGGTTACAATGAGCAGTTCTTC.

The chain is built from TRBV7-6 and TRBJ1-3; D possibly corresponds to TRBD1 (6 bases). The V gene lost 2 bases and the J gene lost 4 bases, with 33 bases spanning the gap. The CDR3 is 22 amino acids. Germline loops: CDR1 SGHVS, CDR2 FNYEAQ. The CDR3 reads CASSLLEPRTATLASLGNTIYF. CDR3 sequence (DNA): TGTGCCAGCAGCTTATTGGAACCCCGGACAGCTACCTTAGCCTCTCTGGGAAACACCATATATTTT. Complete variable domain (other parts from reference TRBV7-6 and TRBJ1-3): GAGVSQSPRYKVTKRGQDVALRCDPISGHVSLYWYRQALGQGPEFLTYFNYEAQQDKSGLPNDRFSAERPEGSISTLTIQRTEQRDSAMYRCASSLLEPRTATLASLGNTIYFGEGSWLTVV.